This is a list of T cell receptor beta chains from one sample in a study of cytomegalovirus exposure and HLA in healthy donors. Sequencing used immunoSEQ multiplex PCR; TCRdb keeps in-frame clones, though not all of them. The sample has roughly 150,000 clones, roughly a tenth seen once. The specimen was PBMCs. The receptors stem from a male donor in good health and CMV-seronegative. Each CDR3 is given with its conserved first and last residue. The order of the fields is J gene, clone size, V gene, D gene, CDR3 DNA, CDR3 protein. A D gene is named only where the DNA matches it firmly. A clone size is listed for some rows: how often the clone was seen (once, few, many), or a class if it is expanded.

>TRBJ2-3|NA|TRBV28|NA
TGTGCCAGCAGTTTCTTTGATACGCAGTATTTT
CASSFFDTQYF
>TRBJ1-1|NA|TRBV9|NA
TGTGCCAGCAGCGTAGGCGGAGACACTGAAGCTTTCTTT
CASSVGGDTEAFF
>TRBJ2-1|NA|TRBV5-1|NA
TGCGCCAGCAGCTTGGCCAAGGGGGTCTACAATGAGCAGTTCTTC
CASSLAKGVYNEQFF
>TRBJ2-2|few|TRBV4-1|NA
TGCGCCAGCAGCCGCGAGATCTCAGGGTCGAGGACCGGGGAGCTGTTTTTT
CASSREISGSRTGELFF
>TRBJ1-2|NA|TRBV27|NA
TGTGCCAGCAGGAGATCGGGGGGAAAGGGTAGAAACTATGGCTACACCTTC
CASRRSGGKGRNYGYTF
>TRBJ1-1|few|TRBV28|NA
TGTGCCAGCAGTTTGAGGGGGTACACTGAAGCTTTCTTT
CASSLRGYTEAFF
>TRBJ1-5|NA|TRBV2|TRBD1
TGTGCCAGCAGTGTCAGGGGGAGCAATCAGCCCCAGCATTTT
CASSVRGSNQPQHF
>TRBJ2-3|few|TRBV4-3|TRBD2
TGCGCCAGCAGCCAAGACCTAGCGGGGCCCACAGATACGCAGTATTTT
CASSQDLAGPTDTQYF
>TRBJ2-5|few|TRBV15|TRBD1
TGTGCCACCAGCCCCCCCGGGACAGGGGTAGGAGAGACCCAGTACTTC
CATSPPGTGVGETQYF
>TRBJ2-2|few|TRBV7-9|NA
TGTGCCAGCAGCCGGCACAGGGCGAACACCGGGGAGCTGTTTTTT
CASSRHRANTGELFF
>TRBJ2-5|NA|TRBV4-3|NA
TGCGCCAGCAGCCAAGCCCCACCTCTGGGGGGGCTCGGGAAAGAGACCCAGTACTTC
CASSQAPPLGGLGKETQYF
>TRBJ1-2|NA|TRBV4-3|NA
TGCGCCAGCAGCCAAGGGACATTTAACTATGGCTACACCTTC
CASSQGTFNYGYTF
>TRBJ2-5|few|TRBV9|TRBD2
TGTGCCAGCAGCCTATCACTGCTGGGAGGGGTAGAGACCCAGTACTTC
CASSLSLLGGVETQYF
>TRBJ1-3|few|TRBV10-3|NA
TGTGCCATCAGTGCTTCCCCATCAGGGGTTGGGTCTGGAAACACCATATATTTT
CAISASPSGVGSGNTIYF
>TRBJ1-2|NA|TRBV19|TRBD1
TGTGCCAGTAGTCCCCTCCGGGACAGGGCGCTCGGCTACACCTTC
CASSPLRDRALGYTF
>TRBJ2-3|NA|TRBV4-3|TRBD2
TGCGCCAGCAGCCCCCGGACTAGCAGTTCAGATACGCAGTATTTT
CASSPRTSSSDTQYF
>TRBJ2-5|NA|TRBV9|TRBD2
TGTGCCAGCGCGCCGGGACTAGCGGGGGGGTTATTGTACCAAGAGACCCAGTACTTC
CASAPGLAGGLLYQETQYF
>TRBJ2-7|NA|TRBV28|TRBD1
TGTGCCAGCAGTTCATACCGGGACAGGGCCGGGCAGTACTTC
CASSSYRDRAGQYF
>TRBJ2-5|NA|TRBV28|NA
TGTGCCAGCAGTTACCCCACCTTAGGGGACCAAGAGACCCAGTACTTC
CASSYPTLGDQETQYF
>TRBJ2-7|NA|TRBV10-3|TRBD1
TGTGCCACCGTGGACGGGACAGGGATTTACGAGCAGTACTTC
CATVDGTGIYEQYF
>TRBJ2-1|NA|TRBV9|TRBD2
TGTGCCAGCAGCGTAGCGGGGGGTCAATCCTACAATGAGCAGTTCTTC
CASSVAGGQSYNEQFF
>TRBJ2-7|few|TRBV27|NA
TGTGCCAGCAGTCGGTCGCCCAATGACGAGCAGTACTTC
CASSRSPNDEQYF
>TRBJ2-7|NA|TRBV2|NA
TGTGCCACCTCTCGGAGAATCCAATCCTACGAGCAGTACTTC
CATSRRIQSYEQYF
>TRBJ2-7|NA|TRBV6-5|NA
TGTGCCAGCAGTACCCAGTCCTACGAGCAGTACTTC
CASSTQSYEQYF
>TRBJ2-5|NA|TRBV7-7|TRBD2
TGTGCCAGCAGCCCGGGGACTAGAGGGAGTGAGACCCAGTACTTC
CASSPGTRGSETQYF
>TRBJ1-3|few|TRBV6-1|NA
TGTGCCAGCAGTGAAGCGCTTCGCCGGGTCAGCAACACCATATATTTT
CASSEALRRVSNTIYF
>TRBJ1-2|NA|TRBV4-2|NA
TGTGCCAGCAGCCAAGAAACAGGCTACCCTCACTATGGCTACACCTTC
CASSQETGYPHYGYTF
>TRBJ2-3|NA|TRBV5-4|NA
TGTGCCAGCAGCTCCCCAAGCCAACGCACAGATACGCAGTATTTT
CASSSPSQRTDTQYF
>TRBJ2-2|NA|TRBV19|TRBD1
TGTGCCAGTAGTGACAGGGGTGTCTCCGGGGAGCTGTTTTTT
CASSDRGVSGELFF
>TRBJ2-2|few|TRBV19|NA
TGTGCCAGTAGGTTCGGCAGGGACACCGGGGAGCTGTTTTTT
CASRFGRDTGELFF
>TRBJ1-1|NA|TRBV4-3|TRBD1
TGCGCCAGCAGCCTTGACAGGGGGCGCGACACTGAAGCTTTCTTT
CASSLDRGRDTEAFF
>TRBJ2-7|few|TRBV28|TRBD2
TGTGCCAGCAGTTTCCTTGGACTAGCGGGAGACGAGCAGTACTTC
CASSFLGLAGDEQYF
>TRBJ2-7|NA|TRBV7-2|TRBD1
TGTGCCAGCAGCTGGGGGACAGGACCGACCTACGAGCAGTACTTC
CASSWGTGPTYEQYF
>TRBJ2-4|NA|TRBV5-8|NA
TGTGCCAGCAGCCAGAGACAGGTATTAGCCAAAAACATTCAGTACTTC
CASSQRQVLAKNIQYF
>TRBJ1-1|NA|TRBV6-6|NA
TGTGCCAGCAGGATAACGGGTAGCACTGAAGCTTTCTTT
CASRITGSTEAFF
>TRBJ1-2|few|TRBV6-6|NA
TGTGCCAGCAGATCCGGGGGTCAACATGGCTACACCTTC
CASRSGGQHGYTF
>TRBJ2-1|few|TRBV2|TRBD2
TGTGCCAGCAGCGGGACTAGCGGGAGGGCCATCTACAATGAGCAGTTCTTC
CASSGTSGRAIYNEQFF
>TRBJ2-1|few|TRBV28|NA
TGTGCCAGCAGTTTAACCGGGAGCGACATTGAGCAGTTCTTC
CASSLTGSDIEQFF
>TRBJ2-3|few|TRBV29-1|NA
TGCAGCGTCTGGACCGGGGCAGATACGCAGTATTTT
CSVWTGADTQYF
>TRBJ2-7|few|TRBV28|NA
TGTGCCAGCAGCCCCACGGGACAAGGCTACGAGCAGTACTTC
CASSPTGQGYEQYF
>TRBJ2-1|few|TRBV7-6|TRBD2
TGTGCCAGCAGCTTTCCCACTAGCGGGGGGGCCCGCAATGAGCAGTTCTTC
CASSFPTSGGARNEQFF
>TRBJ2-2|few|TRBV19|TRBD2
TGTGCCAGTCGGACTAGCGGGGGGGTCTACACCGGGGAGCTGTTTTTT
CASRTSGGVYTGELFF
>TRBJ2-3|few|TRBV4-3|TRBD2
TGCGCCAGCAGCCCACTACTACTAGCGGGGAGCACAGATACGCAGTATTTT
CASSPLLLAGSTDTQYF
>TRBJ2-5|few|TRBV28|TRBD1
TGTGCCAGCGGGTTAGGTAAACAGGGGTTTTTAGAGACCCAGTACTTC
CASGLGKQGFLETQYF
>TRBJ2-7|few|TRBV28|TRBD1
TGTGCCAGCAGAGACATGGGACAGACGATCTACGAGCAGTACTTC
CASRDMGQTIYEQYF
>TRBJ2-5|few|TRBV7-2|NA
TGTGCCAGCAGTAGCTATAAAGAGACCCAGTACTTC
CASSSYKETQYF
>TRBJ1-6|NA|TRBV7-9|NA
TGTGCCAGCAGCTCCGGACAGAGCTCCTATAATTCACCCCTCCACTTT
CASSSGQSSYNSPLHF
>TRBJ1-6|NA|TRBV6-6|TRBD1
TGTGCCATCAGAGACAGGGGCAATTCACCCCTCCACTTT
CAIRDRGNSPLHF
>TRBJ2-7|NA|TRBV7-2|TRBD2
TGTGCCAGCAGCTTAGGCGGGAGAGACGGGACCTACGAGCAGTACTTC
CASSLGGRDGTYEQYF
>TRBJ2-1|NA|TRBV18|NA
TGTGCCAGCTCACAACAGGTGGCCTATGAGCAGTTCTTC
CASSQQVAYEQFF